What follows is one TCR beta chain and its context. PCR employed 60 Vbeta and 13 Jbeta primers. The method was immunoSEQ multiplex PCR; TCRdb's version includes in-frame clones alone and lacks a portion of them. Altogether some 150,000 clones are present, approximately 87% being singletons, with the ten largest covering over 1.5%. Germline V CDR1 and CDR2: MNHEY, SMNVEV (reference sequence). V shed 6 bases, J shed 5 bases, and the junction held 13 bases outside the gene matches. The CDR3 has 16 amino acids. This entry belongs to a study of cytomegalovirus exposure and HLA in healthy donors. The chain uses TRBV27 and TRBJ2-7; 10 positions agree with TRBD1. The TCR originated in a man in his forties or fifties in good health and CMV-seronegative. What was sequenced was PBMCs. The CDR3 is CASSQGPGTGEHEQYF. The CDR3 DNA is TGTGCCAGCAGCCAAGGGCCTGGGACAGGGGAGCACGAGCAGTACTTC.